This T cell receptor beta chain was sequenced for a study of metastatic and nonmetastatic thyroid tumors. The overall study: The authors compared repertoires across blood and tumor or nodule tissue from malignant and benign thyroid patients.

A note on this clone: Its antigen is currently unknown.

Original handling: Built for papillary thyroid cancer, a distant-metastasis classifier drew on CDR3 differences across clinicopathological groups. TCRdb called clones again from the PCR reads with MiXCR. The V and J calls were determined by TCRdb, not by the authors. The table shows about 38,000 clones, with approximately 44% occurring only once. Before thyroid surgery, none of the patients had received any treatment. Study results and limitations: Relative to benign nodules, malignant thyroid tumors were reportedly characterized by significantly elevated TCR beta diversity in blood and tumor.

The CDR3 runs 17 residues. Looked up from germline, CDR1 is DFQATT and CDR2 is SNEGSKA (reference sequence). Trimming removed 0 bases from V and 0 bases from J; junction bases left unmatched: 5. V gene TRBV20-1 combines with J gene TRBJ2-3; 11 bases are shared with TRBD2. Material for sequencing was tumor tissue. The receptor comes from a male donor with papillary thyroid cancer or a benign thyroid nodule (not recorded which). Some clones in this sample may be carry-over from other donors' samples. The CDR3 here is CSARDSGRARSTDTQYF. CDR3 sequence (DNA): TGCAGTGCTAGAGATAGCGGGAGGGCCCGCAGCACAGATACGCAGTATTTT.